Listed below are T cell receptor beta chains from one sample, sequenced in a study of blood T cell repertoires in COVID-19. Using immunoSEQ multiplex PCR, the repertoire was profiled, and TCRdb retains in-frame clones only, with some absent. Among approximately 150,000 clones listed, about 86% were seen once. Material: PBMCs or T cells enriched from blood (not recorded which). The receptor source for this set is a man between 40 and 49 years old with acute COVID-19. Both conserved end residues are part of each CDR3. The order of the fields is V gene, clone size, J gene, D gene, CDR3 DNA, CDR3 protein. The D gene is left open where the match is weak. Some rows mark clone size as missing; the rest say once, few, many or name a class of expanded clone.

TRBV2	.	TRBJ1-4	.	TGTGCCAGCAGTGAACAGGGCAAGTCATTTTTAAAACTGTTTTTT	CASSEQGKSFLKLFF
TRBV7-8	few	TRBJ1-1	.	TGTGCCAGCAGCCACGGGGGGGCGAACACTGAAGCTTTCTTT	CASSHGGANTEAFF
TRBV7-3	.	TRBJ1-1	.	TGTGCCAGCAGCTTAAAAGGGGACACTGAAGCTTTCTTT	CASSLKGDTEAFF
TRBV5-4	.	TRBJ2-7	.	TGTGCCAGCAGCTTGGAAGGGGCGACGGTTTACGAGCAGTACTTC	CASSLEGATVYEQYF
TRBV18	.	TRBJ1-3	.	TGTGCCAGCTCACCTTTCGACAGATCCTCTGGAAACACCATATATTTT	CASSPFDRSSGNTIYF
TRBV19	.	TRBJ1-1	TRBD1	TGTGCCAGCGACAGGGTACCGAACACTGAAGCTTTCTTT	CASDRVPNTEAFF
TRBV2	.	TRBJ2-7	.	TGTGCCAGCAGTGAAACGAGCGGGACAAACGAGCAGTACTTC	CASSETSGTNEQYF
TRBV6-2/TRBV6-3	.	TRBJ2-5	.	TGTGCCAGCAGTTACCCCCTGGGAGGAGGGCTGGGGACCCAGTACTTC	CASSYPLGGGLGTQYF
TRBV19	.	TRBJ2-3	.	TGTGCCAGTAGCCTCCGACTAGGCCCAGATACGCAGTATTTT	CASSLRLGPDTQYF
TRBV12-3/TRBV12-4	.	TRBJ1-6	.	TGTGCCAGCAGTTATTCGACGGGAGTACCCCTCCACTTT	CASSYSTGVPLHF
TRBV5-1	.	TRBJ2-3	.	TGCGCCAGCAGCCTCCCAAGGGGGAGCACAGATACGCAGTATTTT	CASSLPRGSTDTQYF
TRBV10-3	few	TRBJ2-2	TRBD2	TGTGCAATCAAGGGAGCGGGAGCAAGCGGGGAGCTGTTTTTT	CAIKGAGASGELFF
TRBV5-4	.	TRBJ2-1	.	TGTGCCAGCAGCACACCTAGCCCTCCTTACAATGAGCAGTTCTTC	CASSTPSPPYNEQFF
TRBV7-8	.	TRBJ1-5	TRBD1	TGTGCCAGCAGCCCGTCGGACAGGGAAAGCAATCAGCCCCAGCATTTT	CASSPSDRESNQPQHF
TRBV7-3	.	TRBJ2-4	.	TGTGCCGGCGGGCGAGGCAAAAACATTCAGTACTTC	CAGGRGKNIQYF
TRBV7-3	.	TRBJ2-1	.	TGTGCCAGCAGCTTAGCGGACTACCATGAGCAGTTCTTC	CASSLADYHEQFF
TRBV19	.	TRBJ1-6	.	TGTGCCAGTTACGGACAGACCTTTGGGCCCCTCCACTTT	CASYGQTFGPLHF
TRBV21-1	.	TRBJ2-1	.	TGTGCCAGCAGCAAATCGAGGCAGGGGGCTGGAAATGAGCAGTTCTTC	CASSKSRQGAGNEQFF
TRBV18	.	TRBJ1-2	.	TGTGCCAGCTCACCAGTCAGGGCATATGGCTACACCTTC	CASSPVRAYGYTF
TRBV6-5	.	TRBJ1-5	.	TGTGCCAGCAGTCGTACGGGGGTAGGTCAGCCCCAGCATTTT	CASSRTGVGQPQHF
TRBV9	.	TRBJ2-2	.	TGTGCCAGCAGCGTAAGAGACAAAGCGAACACCGGGGAGCTGTTTTTT	CASSVRDKANTGELFF
TRBV14	few	TRBJ1-1	.	TGTGCCAGCAGCCCCTGGGGCAAGACCTCTGAAGCTTTCTTT	CASSPWGKTSEAFF
TRBV4-2	.	TRBJ2-1	.	TGTGCCAGCAGCCTGGCTGGTTACAATGAGCAGTTCTTC	CASSLAGYNEQFF